This TCR beta chain is from a study of blood T cell repertoires in COVID-19. Study context: Sites across the United States, Italy and Spain contributed samples from acute and convalescent COVID-19. Sample material is recorded as cDNA or gDNA derived from T cells, B-cell-depleted T cells, or PBMCs.

The CDR3 runs to 16 residues. Germline V CDR1 and CDR2: LNHDA, SQIVND (reference sequence). Trimming removed 5 bases from V and 5 bases from J; junction bases left unmatched: 10. Generated by immunoSEQ multiplex PCR, the TCRdb table keeps only in-frame clones and is missing some. The repertoire holds about 98,000 clones, approximately 80% seen once, with around 9.6% in the top ten. Sequencing was performed on peripheral blood. The clonotype comes from a man aged 55 to 70 with active or convalescent COVID-19. The rearrangement links TRBV19 to TRBJ1-5; 9 bases are shared with TRBD1. CDR3 amino acids: CASSSPGQGRYQPQHF. In DNA, the CDR3 is TGTGCCAGTAGTTCACCCGGACAGGGGAGGTATCAGCCCCAGCATTTT.